These 5 T cell receptor beta chains were sequenced from one sample in a study of T-cell memory formation after mild COVID-19. TCRdb re-called the 5' RACE reads with MiXCR, one entry per CDR3 protein. The table has about 360,000 distinct CDR3 sequences, 10% to 15% seen once. The sample comprised PBMCs or a T cell subset sorted from them (not recorded which). The receptors derive from a young man who had mild COVID-19 (a few samples of this study predate the infection). Cell type and time point are not known.

This clonotype was recorded a few times. The rearrangement links TRBV25-1 to TRBJ1-2, with D perhaps TRBD1 (5 bases). The V end lost 5 bases, the J end lost 8 bases, and 12 bases lay between the germline ends. CDR3 length equals 12 residues. CDR1 MGHDK and CDR2 SYGVNS come from the germline V gene. The chain's CDR3 is CASSRDRRGYTF. Here the CDR3 DNA reads TGTGCCAGCAGTCGGGACCGACGAGGCTACACCTTC.

The chain recombines TRBV9 with TRBJ2-5, with D possibly matching TRBD2 (5 bases). The ends were cut back, 2 bases at V and 0 bases at J, with 8 bases in the middle. Germline assignment: CDR1 SGDLS and CDR2 YYNGEE. The CDR3 is 14 amino acids. The CDR3 protein is CASSVREYQETQYF. In DNA, the CDR3 is TGTGCCAGCAGCGTCCGGGAATACCAAGAGACCCAGTACTTC.

A remark on this clonotype: Just one base apart from a much larger clone, this may be a read error. This chain joins TRBV10-3 and TRBJ2-3; D remains ambiguous. V was clipped by 6 bases and J by 6 bases, with 13 bases between them. Germline lookup yields CDR1 ENHRY and CDR2 SYGVKD. The length of the CDR3 is 13 residues. CDR3 sequence: CAIRDLVADTQYF. The CDR3 DNA sequence: TGTGCCATCAGAGATCTTGTTGCGGATACGCAGTATTTT.

This clonotype was recorded once. The chain's CDR3 is CASSQDPGVGTQYF. For the CDR3, the DNA is TGTGCCAGCAGCCAAGATCCCGGGGTGGGGACCCAGTACTTC. This chain joins TRBV4-2 and TRBJ2-5, with D possibly matching TRBD2 (5 bases). The CDR3 consists of 14 residues. V gave up 0 bases and J gave up 7 bases, with 12 bases separating them. The germline gives CDR1 LGHNA, CDR2 YNFKEQ.

This clonotype was found many times. V usage is TRBV11-1 and J usage is TRBJ2-3; 11 nucleotides agree with TRBD1. CDR3 length: 15 amino acids. Germline CDR1 reads SGHAT; CDR2 reads FQDESV (reference sequence). Germline trimming cut 5 bases from V and 4 bases from J; bases unmatched to any gene: 5. The CDR3 reads CASSRGQGAADTQYF. CDR3 in DNA: TGTGCCAGCAGCCGCGGACAGGGGGCGGCAGATACGCAGTATTTT. The full variable domain, rest sourced from reference TRBV11-1 and TRBJ2-3, is EAEVAQSPRYKITEKSQAVAFWCDPISGHATLYWYRQILGQGPELLVQFQDESVVDDSQLPKDRFSAERLKGVDSTLKIQPAELGDSAMYLCASSRGQGAADTQYFGPGTRLTVL.